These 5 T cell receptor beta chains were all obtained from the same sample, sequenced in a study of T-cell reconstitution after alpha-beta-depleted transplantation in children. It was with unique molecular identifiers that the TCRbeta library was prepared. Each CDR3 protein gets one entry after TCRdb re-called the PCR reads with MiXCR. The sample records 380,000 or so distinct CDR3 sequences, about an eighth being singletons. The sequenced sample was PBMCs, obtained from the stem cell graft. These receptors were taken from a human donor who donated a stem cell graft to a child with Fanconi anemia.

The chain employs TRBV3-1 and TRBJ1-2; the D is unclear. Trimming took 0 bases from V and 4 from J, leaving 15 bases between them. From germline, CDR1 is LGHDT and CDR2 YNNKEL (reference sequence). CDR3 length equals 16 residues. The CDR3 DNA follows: TGTGCCAGCAGCCAAGATGGTGCTAGCAAGGGCTATGGCTACACCTTC. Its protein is CASSQDGASKGYGYTF.

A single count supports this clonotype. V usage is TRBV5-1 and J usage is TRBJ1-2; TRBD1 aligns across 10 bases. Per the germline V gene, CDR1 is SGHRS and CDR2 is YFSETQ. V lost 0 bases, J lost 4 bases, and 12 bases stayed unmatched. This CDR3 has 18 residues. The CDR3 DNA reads TGCGCCAGCAGCTTGGGTGACTCCGCGGGACAGGGGTCCTATGGCTACACCTTC. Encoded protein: CASSLGDSAGQGSYGYTF.

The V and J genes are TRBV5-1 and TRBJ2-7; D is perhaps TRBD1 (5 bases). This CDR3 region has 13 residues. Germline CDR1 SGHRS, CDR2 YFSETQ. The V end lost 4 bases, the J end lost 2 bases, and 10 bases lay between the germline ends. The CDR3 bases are TGCGCCAGCAGCCGCACAGGAACCTACGAGCAGTACTTC. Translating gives CASSRTGTYEQYF.

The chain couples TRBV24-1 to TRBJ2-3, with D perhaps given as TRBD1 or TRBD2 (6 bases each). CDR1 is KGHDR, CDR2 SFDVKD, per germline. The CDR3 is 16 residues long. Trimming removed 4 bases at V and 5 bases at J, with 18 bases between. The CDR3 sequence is CATSEGGGPLKDTQYF. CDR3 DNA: TGTGCCACCAGTGAGGGTGGGGGGCCTTTAAAAGATACGCAGTATTTT.

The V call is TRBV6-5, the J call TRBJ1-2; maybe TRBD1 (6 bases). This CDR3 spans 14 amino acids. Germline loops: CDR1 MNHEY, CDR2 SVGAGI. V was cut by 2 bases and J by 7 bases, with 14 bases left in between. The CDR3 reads CASSYTTTGGGYTF. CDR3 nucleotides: TGTGCCAGCAGTTACACGACGACAGGAGGTGGCTACACCTTC.